One sample yielded the 18 T cell receptor beta chains listed below, sequenced in a study of T cell responses to AZD1222 COVID-19 vaccine. Assay used: immunoSEQ multiplex PCR; TCRdb lists only in-frame clones, some missing. The sample gives roughly 150,000 clones, 91% of which show up once; about 1.3% is in the top ten. Specimen: peripheral blood, collected on day 0 of AZD1222 vaccination. The receptors were gathered from an adult in good health.

The rearrangement uses TRBV3-1 (or the pseudogene TRBV3-2) and TRBJ1-4; D is undetermined. CDR3 length equals 17 residues. Deletions cut 1 base from V and 2 bases from J, with 14 bases between. Germline V gene lookup returns CDR1 LGHDT and CDR2 YNNKEL (reference sequence). This CDR3 is CASSQVGSLGTNEKLFF. CDR3 in DNA: TGTGCCAGCAGCCAAGTGGGGTCGCTCGGGACTAATGAAAAACTGTTTTTT.

The genes are TRBV7-2 and TRBJ2-7; 7 nucleotides align to TRBD2. Trimming removed 4 bases from V and 3 bases from J; junction bases left unmatched: 12. The CDR3 length is 16 residues. Per germline, CDR1 SGHTA and CDR2 FQGNSA. For the CDR3, the DNA is TGTGCCAGCAGCTCAGCGGGAATTAGAGGTGGCTACGAGCAGTACTTC. It codes for CASSSAGIRGGYEQYF.

In regard to this clone: Relative to the germline gene, one junction end is altered; a read error may explain this. The chain employs TRBV29-1 and TRBJ2-1; 12 nucleotides agree with TRBD2. This CDR3 comprises 12 residues. Germline CDR1 is SQVTM and CDR2 is ANQGSEA. For the CDR3, the DNA is TGCAGCGTCGGACTAGCGGGGAATGGGCAGTTCTTC. This encodes CSVGLAGNGQFF.

The V gene is TRBV4-3, the J gene TRBJ2-7, with D possibly being TRBD2 (6 bases). The germline CDR1 and CDR2 sequences are LGHNA and YSLEER. Trimming shortened V by 1 base and J by 3 bases, and 10 bases separated the two germline ends. The CDR3 contains 14 residues. For the CDR3, the DNA is TGCGCCAGCAGCCAAGTTATTAGCGGCTACGAGCAGTACTTC. This codes for CASSQVISGYEQYF.

The genes are TRBV6-5 and TRBJ1-6; D unresolved. Germline V gene lookup returns CDR1 MNHEY and CDR2 SVGAGI. V lost 0 bases, J lost 10 bases, and 10 bases lay in between. The CDR3 consists of 14 residues. The CDR3 DNA is TGTGCCAGCAGTTACTCGCGGGGTTCATCACCCCTCCACTTT. Its translation: CASSYSRGSSPLHF.

This clone appeared once. The V gene is TRBV6-2 or TRBV6-3, the J gene TRBJ2-2; TRBD2 aligns across 7 bases. The V segment lost 6 bases and the J segment 6 bases; nucleotides outside the gene matches: 7. There are 14 residues in the CDR3. The germline gives CDR1 MNHEY, CDR2 SVGEGT. CDR3 protein: CASSRSLAAGELFF. CDR3 bases: TGTGCCAGCAGCCGTTCCCTAGCGGCCGGGGAGCTGTTTTTT.

The rearrangement links TRBV5-1 to TRBJ1-1, with TRBD1 matching 8 bases. V was clipped by 4 bases and J by 5 bases; unmatched bases: 13. CDR1 is SGHRS, CDR2 YFSETQ, per germline. The CDR3 length is 16 residues. CDR3 amino acids: CASSPPRTGPGTEAFF. DNA for the CDR3: TGCGCCAGCAGCCCGCCTCGGACAGGGCCAGGGACTGAAGCTTTCTTT.

The chain is built from TRBV19 and TRBJ1-2; unclear D gene. V was clipped by 0 bases and J by 8 bases, with 13 bases between them. The CDR3 sequence is 14 residues long. Germline V gives CDR1 LNHDA, CDR2 SQIVND (reference sequence). CDR3 in amino acids: CASSIDSGSDGYTF. For the CDR3, the DNA is TGTGCCAGTAGTATAGACTCAGGCTCCGACGGCTACACCTTC.

In DNA form, the CDR3 reads TGTGCCACCAGCAGAGTGGTAGCGGGGGTCTACAATGAGCAGTTCTTC. This translates into CATSRVVAGVYNEQFF. V usage is TRBV15 and J usage is TRBJ2-1; 9 nucleotides agree with TRBD2. Germline V gives CDR1 LNHNV, CDR2 YYDKDF (reference sequence). V dropped 1 base and J dropped 3; count of bases not matched to a gene: 4. The CDR3 loop spans 16 amino acids.

The V gene is TRBV6-5, the J gene TRBJ1-1; D perhaps matches TRBD1 (6 bases). This CDR3 is 14 amino acids long. CDR1 is MNHEY, CDR2 SVGAGI, per germline. V lost 4 bases and J lost 4, with 13 bases in between. This CDR3 is CASSSTGKGTEAFF. The CDR3 DNA is TGTGCCAGCAGTTCCACAGGGAAAGGCACTGAAGCTTTCTTT.

The chain combines TRBV5-1 with TRBJ2-1, with 14 bases that match TRBD2. CDR1 is SGHRS, CDR2 YFSETQ, per germline. With 4 bases clipped from V and 7 bases from J, the junction kept 7 bases outside the gene matches. The CDR3 covers 16 residues. The CDR3 sequence is CASSPVGTSGRNEQFF. CDR3 nucleotides: TGCGCCAGCAGCCCAGTAGGGACTAGCGGGAGAAATGAGCAGTTCTTC.

This chain links TRBV9 with TRBJ1-5, with TRBD1 as a possible D gene (6 bases). V lost 4 bases, J lost 4 bases, and 15 bases lay in between. The CDR3 totals 15 residues. Germline V gene data show CDR1 as SGDLS and CDR2 as YYNGEE. CDR3 protein: CASSQTGQQNQPQHF. The CDR3 DNA sequence: TGTGCCAGCAGCCAAACTGGACAGCAGAATCAGCCCCAGCATTTT.

V is TRBV27 and J is TRBJ1-1; D is ambiguous. V lost 6 bases and J lost 4, with 24 bases in between. This CDR3 has 17 residues. In germline, CDR1 is MNHEY, CDR2 SMNVEV (reference sequence). CDR3 sequence reads: CASRGNIGRRSGTEAFF. DNA of the CDR3: TGTGCCAGCAGGGGAAACATCGGACGCCGCAGCGGCACTGAAGCTTTCTTT.

The chain links TRBV7-2 to TRBJ2-7, with 7 bases that match TRBD1. This CDR3 is 14 amino acids long. With 5 bases clipped from V and 1 base from J, the junction kept 5 bases outside the gene matches. From germline, CDR1 is SGHTA and CDR2 FQGNSA. The CDR3, as DNA: TGTGCCAGCAGCCTAACAGGGGCATCCTACGAGCAGTACTTC. This sequence encodes CASSLTGASYEQYF.

This chain joins TRBV6-5 and TRBJ2-7, with D unclear. The V end was cut by 2 bases, the J end by 5 bases, with 7 bases between. This CDR3 comprises 12 residues. CDR1 and CDR2 (germline): MNHEY, SVGAGI. CDR3 nucleotides: TGTGCCAGCAGTTACGGACGAGACGAGCAGTACTTC. It codes for CASSYGRDEQYF.

This chain connects TRBV5-1 to TRBJ2-7; D unclear. CDR3 length: 11 amino acids. CDR1 SGHRS and CDR2 YFSETQ come from the germline V gene. V gave up 1 base and J gave up 5 bases, with 4 bases separating them. The chain's CDR3 is CASSLNNEQYF. Here the CDR3 DNA reads TGCGCCAGCAGCTTGAATAACGAGCAGTACTTC.

The chain links TRBV7-2 to TRBJ1-2; TRBD1 matches at 7 bases. CDR3 size: 13 residues. Per the germline V gene, CDR1 is SGHTA and CDR2 is FQGNSA. J was trimmed by 2 bases and V by 5 bases; bases with no gene match: 2. The CDR3 sequence is CASSRTGNYGYTF. Here the CDR3 DNA reads TGTGCCAGCAGCCGGACAGGCAACTATGGCTACACCTTC.

The chain combines TRBV28 with TRBJ1-2; D not certain. V gave up 7 bases and J gave up 5 bases, with 11 bases separating them. The CDR3 length is 12 residues. CDR1 and CDR2 from the germline V gene are MDHEN and SYDVKM. CDR3 loop: CASTNDRYGYTF. CDR3 nucleotides: TGTGCCAGCACCAACGATCGGTATGGCTACACCTTC.